Listed below are T cell receptor beta chains from one sample, sequenced in a study of T cell responses to AZD1222 COVID-19 vaccine. Method: immunoSEQ multiplex PCR; TCRdb's copy keeps in-frame clones and lacks some. The sample consists of tens of thousands of clones, around 81% of them appearing once. The sample consisted of peripheral blood, taken on day 0 of AZD1222 vaccination. These receptors all come from an adult in good health. Each CDR3 is given without its conserved first and last residue.

TRBJ1-2,TRBV15,ATSNGQGESGYT
TRBJ1-3,TRBV3-1/TRBV3-2,ASSQDYSRQNTIY
TRBJ2-3,TRBV29-1,SGRIVDTQY
TRBJ2-7,TRBV29-1,SVQQGSGTYEQY
TRBJ1-2,TRBV3-1/TRBV3-2,ASSQAQGGGYT
TRBJ1-6,TRBV28,ASNLPYNSPLH
TRBJ1-4,TRBV3-1/TRBV3-2,ASNKRGDEKLF
TRBJ2-2,TRBV27,ASSPITTVGLNTGELF
TRBJ2-7,TRBV4-2,ASSQGGGAYEQY
TRBJ1-2,TRBV6-2/TRBV6-3,ASSKRARGIDGYT
TRBJ2-3,TRBV10-1,ASSEAGLGTDTQY
TRBJ1-2,TRBV7-2,ASSLQGWYGYT
TRBJ2-7,TRBV19,ASSHPRGRSSYEQY
TRBJ1-6,TRBV30,AWSQQGNSPLH
TRBJ2-7,TRBV6-6,ASSLGRQTPVLY
TRBJ2-3,TRBV6-4,ASSGNRGDTQY
TRBJ1-2,TRBV11-3,ASSPGGGGYGYT
TRBJ1-1,TRBV2,ASSEARGGLWYTEAF
TRBJ2-5,TRBV19,ASRPLAGGQETQY
TRBJ2-2,TRBV11-2,ASSPQQVNTGELF
TRBJ2-5,TRBV5-1,ASSSGLAGGFLQETQY
TRBJ1-4,TRBV7-6,ASSLAGLPNEKLF
TRBJ1-2,TRBV19,ASSPSPNYGYT
TRBJ1-2,TRBV28,ASSLRGNYGYT
TRBJ1-2,TRBV3-1/TRBV3-2,ASSPAVPYGYT
TRBJ1-5,TRBV12-3/TRBV12-4,ASSFRGQPQH
TRBJ1-3,TRBV19,ASSIGLGRALSGNTIY
TRBJ1-6,TRBV28,ASSSGGISPLH
TRBJ2-7,TRBV27,ASRTGAVSEQY
TRBJ2-2,TRBV4-2,ASSQEQPGELF
TRBJ1-3,TRBV29-1,SVLGAGDTIY
TRBJ2-2,TRBV7-7,ASSLTVANTGELF
TRBJ2-3,TRBV15,ATSSPGRGEDTQY
TRBJ1-2,TRBV7-9,ASSLSVREDYGYT
TRBJ2-2,TRBV5-1,ASSLGSANTGELF
TRBJ2-4,TRBV27,ASSQRDRDIQY
TRBJ2-1,TRBV11-3,ASRGTSGGGYNEQF
TRBJ2-1,TRBV7-2,ASSLPGSTYYNEQF
TRBJ1-1,TRBV5-1,ASSPKARVHTEAF
TRBJ2-5,TRBV4-3,ASSSGLAGGPGQETQY
TRBJ2-1,TRBV11-3,ASRGYSYNEQF